The clone carrying this T cell receptor beta chain was counted a few times. Per the original methods: Estimated nucleated cell counts came from reference gene primer amplification. Using immunoSEQ multiplex PCR, the repertoire was profiled, and TCRdb retains in-frame clones only, with some absent. V, J and clone size were drawn from that table, and D and trimming were deduced from the DNA. The sample includes hundreds of thousands of clones, about 88% of them seen just once. Clinical histories supplied by participants themselves formed the basis of cohort assignment. Recovered status applied to Cohort 3 donors who had two consecutive negative PCRs. It also applied to those with clearance or with symptom resolution. This sample is drawn from a study of blood T cell repertoires in COVID-19. Germline V gives CDR1 SGDLS, CDR2 YYNGEE. The junction had 4 bases not matched to a gene; V was cut back by 3 bases and J by 4 bases. The CDR3 loop spans 14 amino acids.

The sample comprised PBMCs or T cells enriched from blood (not recorded which). This sequence was found in a woman between 45 and 65 years old who had recovered from COVID-19. The chain carries TRBV9 and TRBJ1-1, with 9 bases identical to TRBD1. The CDR3 loop is CASSGTGGSTEAFF. The CDR3 coding sequence is TGTGCCAGCAGCGGAACAGGGGGCTCCACTGAAGCTTTCTTT.